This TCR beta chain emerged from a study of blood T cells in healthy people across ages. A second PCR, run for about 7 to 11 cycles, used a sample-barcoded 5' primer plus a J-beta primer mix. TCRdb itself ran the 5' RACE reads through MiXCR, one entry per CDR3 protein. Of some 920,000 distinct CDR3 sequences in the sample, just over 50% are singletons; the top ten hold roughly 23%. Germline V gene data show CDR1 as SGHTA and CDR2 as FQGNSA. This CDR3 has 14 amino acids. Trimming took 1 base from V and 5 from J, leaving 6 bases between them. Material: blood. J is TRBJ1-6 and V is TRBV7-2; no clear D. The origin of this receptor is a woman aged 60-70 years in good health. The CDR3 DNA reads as TGTGCCAGCAGCTTAGTGGAGCATAATTCACCCCTCCACTTT. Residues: CASSLVEHNSPLHF.